Sequencing of this T cell receptor beta chain was carried out in a study of CD8 T cells in ankylosing spondylitis. Study findings and constraints: A motif in TCR beta, a set of eight highly homologous variants, appeared characteristic of ankylosing spondylitis blood. The clones that were linked to disease were reported to be significantly enriched in matched synovial fluid samples from ankylosing spondylitis patients. Relatively rare in peripheral blood, disease-linked clones were also CD8+. Prior work had noted some motif variants in reactive arthritis blood and synovial fluid.

Germline CDR1 KGHSH, CDR2 LQKENI. CDR3 length: 14 residues. V was shortened by 4 bases and J by 0 bases, with 8 bases between the two germline ends. Quantitative 5'-RACE with molecular barcodes was used to make the TCR beta libraries. TCRdb passed the 5' RACE reads through MiXCR, listing each CDR3 protein once. The sample yields roughly 370,000 distinct CDR3 sequences, about 22% seen once. Concerning this clonotype itself: Its target is not known.

The receptor's source is a male donor with ankylosing spondylitis. V is TRBV18 and J is TRBJ2-3; D is uncertain. Sequencing was performed on blood, either unsorted or a sorted T cell fraction (not recorded which). The CDR3 DNA sequence: TGTGCCAGCTCACGCCTGATTAGCACAGATACGCAGTATTTT. The encoded protein is CASSRLISTDTQYF. The full variable domain, completed using reference TRBV18 and TRBJ2-3, is NAGVMQNPRHLVRRRGQEARLRCSPMKGHSHVYWYRQLPEEGLKFMVYLQKENIIDESGMPKERFSAEFPKEGPSILRIQQVVRGDSAAYFCASSRLISTDTQYFGPGTRLTVL.